This T cell receptor beta chain stems from a study of T cells in Graves' hyperthyroidism and ophthalmopathy. Overall study findings and caveats: Peripheral blood also featured most of the thyroid clonotypes expanded above 0.001. A 13 V-J model separated ophthalmopathy from stable hyperthyroidism.

About this clonotype: Antigen specificity is unknown.

Amplified TCR beta CDR3 regions came from RNA transcripts. When the TCR CDR3 underwent first-round RT-PCR, the HTBI primer set was used. One entry per CDR3 protein, called by TCRdb with MiXCR from the multiplex PCR reads. Here the sample spans 550,000 to 700,000 distinct CDR3 sequences, 35% to 55% being singletons. Germline V lookup: CDR1 SEHNR, CDR2 FQNEAQ (reference sequence). J gave up 5 bases and V 5 bases, and 5 bases lay outside the gene matches. The CDR3 loop spans 14 amino acids. Sequencing input: peripheral blood or thyroid tissue (not recorded which). The chain combines TRBV7-9 with TRBJ2-5; TRBD1 matches 10 bases. The receptor comes from an adult woman with Graves' disease, either hyperthyroidism or ophthalmopathy (not recorded which). CDR3: CASSAGTGVETQYF. The CDR3 region has the DNA TGTGCCAGCAGCGCCGGGACAGGGGTGGAGACCCAGTACTTC.